What follows are 29 T cell receptor beta chains derived from one specimen sequenced in a study of shared clonotypes between healthy human individuals. Naive CD8 cells lacked CD45RO, underwent positive selection for CCR7 and left out terminally differentiated effector memory CD45RA+ cells. Sequenced by immunoSEQ multiplex PCR; TCRdb stores in-frame clones only, minus some. The profile covers about 590,000 clones, with around 95% appearing a single time and about 0.11% taken by the ten largest. Material for sequencing was naive CD8+ T cells sorted from blood. The receptors come from a woman in her twenties or thirties in good health.

The chain couples TRBV5-6 to TRBJ2-5; 8 nucleotides agree with TRBD1. Gene TRBJ2-7 matches the end of the DNA better, so the J call may be wrong. The CDR3 runs to 16 residues. CDR1 and CDR2 from the germline V gene are SGHDT and YYEEEE. DNA of the CDR3: TGTGCCAGCAGCGAACTGCCAAGGACAGGGCGGATCGAGCAGTACTTC. This sequence encodes CASSELPRTGRIEQYF.

This chain connects TRBV5-6 to TRBJ2-1; tentatively, D is TRBD1 (6 bases). The V end was cut by 4 bases, the J end by 14 bases, with 13 bases between. There are 11 residues in the CDR3. The germline CDR1 and CDR2 sequences are SGHDT and YYEEEE. Here the CDR3 reads CASSQAGTKFF. The CDR3 DNA follows: TGTGCCAGCAGCCAAGCCGGGACAAAGTTCTTC.

The V gene is TRBV7-8, the J gene TRBJ1-1; 8 nucleotides agree with TRBD1. V gave up 5 bases and J gave up 5 bases; unmatched junction bases: 10. The CDR3 is made up of 15 amino acids. The germline V gene has CDR1 SGHVS and CDR2 FQNEAQ. This chain's CDR3 is CASSPYTGGGTEAFF. The CDR3, as DNA: TGTGCCAGCAGCCCCTATACAGGGGGAGGGACTGAAGCTTTCTTT.

This chain's CDR3 is CATSRESAGAAKLFF. The DNA for the CDR3 is TGTGCCACCAGCAGAGAATCGGCCGGGGCTGCCAAACTGTTTTTT. The V gene is TRBV15, the J gene TRBJ1-4; D is perhaps TRBD1 (5 bases). In germline, CDR1 is LNHNV, CDR2 YYDKDF (reference sequence). The length of the CDR3 is 15 residues. Trimming took 0 bases from V and 11 from J, leaving 16 bases between them.

The J gene is TRBJ2-7, the V gene TRBV25-1; D is unresolved. V gave up 0 bases and J gave up 5 bases, with 2 bases separating them. From germline, CDR1 is MGHDK and CDR2 SYGVNS. The CDR3 runs 11 residues. The CDR3 protein is CASSEYDEQYF. The CDR3 nucleotides are TGTGCCAGCAGTGAATACGACGAGCAGTACTTC.

V gene TRBV13 combines with J gene TRBJ2-4; possibly TRBD1 for D (5 bases). This CDR3 region has 14 residues. Germline CDR1 PRHDT, CDR2 FYEKMQ (reference sequence). V lost 1 base, J lost 6 bases, and 10 bases lay in between. CDR3: CASSLAPGLNIQYF. Here the CDR3 DNA reads TGTGCCAGCAGCTTAGCTCCAGGGCTAAACATTCAGTACTTC.

This rearrangement joins TRBV28 to TRBJ2-3; weak D call: TRBD1 (7 bases). CDR1 MDHEN and CDR2 SYDVKM come from the germline V gene. With 6 bases removed from V and 6 bases from J, the gap between germline ends came to 16 bases. The CDR3 is 14 amino acids. The CDR3 sequence is CASSQGGERDTQYF. CDR3 nucleotide sequence: TGTGCCAGCAGCCAGGGGGGAGAGCGCGATACGCAGTATTTT.

This clone was found once. The CDR3 sequence is CASSLLAGASEQYF. In DNA form, the CDR3 reads TGTGCCAGCAGTTTGTTAGCGGGAGCGTCTGAGCAGTACTTC. V is TRBV27 and J is TRBJ2-7; TRBD2 matches at 9 bases. J was trimmed by 7 bases and V by 3 bases; bases with no gene match: 7. CDR3 size: 14 residues. CDR1 MNHEY and CDR2 SMNVEV come from the germline V gene (reference sequence).

This sequence joins TRBV7-9 and TRBJ1-1, with D possibly matching TRBD1 (5 bases). This CDR3 contains 13 residues. CDR1 and CDR2 (germline): SEHNR, FQNEAQ (reference sequence). V was shortened by 5 bases and J by 6 bases, with 13 bases between the two germline ends. CDR3 sequence: CASSLGGVSEAFF. CDR3 sequence (DNA): TGTGCCAGCAGCCTGGGGGGTGTCTCTGAAGCTTTCTTT.

V and J are TRBV4-1 and TRBJ1-1; tentatively, D is TRBD1 (5 bases). The CDR3 has 14 amino acids. V gave up 4 bases and J gave up 1 base, with 10 bases separating them. Germline V CDR1 and CDR2: MGHRA, YSYEKL. The CDR3 loop is CASSRKQENTEAFF. For the CDR3, the DNA is TGCGCCAGCAGCCGGAAACAGGAGAACACTGAAGCTTTCTTT.

The V gene is TRBV15, the J gene TRBJ2-2, with 7 bases that match TRBD2. The CDR3 length is 14 residues. The trim removed 1 base at V and 6 bases at J, leaving 2 bases unmatched. Germline CDR1 LNHNV, CDR2 YYDKDF (reference sequence). The CDR3 loop reads CATSRGGGAGELFF. CDR3 DNA sequence: TGTGCCACCAGCAGAGGTGGGGGGGCCGGGGAGCTGTTTTTT.

V is TRBV6-6 and J is TRBJ2-7; D gene unclear. V lost 6 bases and J lost 3, with 12 bases in between. CDR3 length equals 13 residues. Germline V gene sequence: CDR1 MNHNY, CDR2 SVGAGI (reference sequence). CDR3: CASSIGSYYEQYF. The CDR3 DNA reads TGTGCCAGCAGCATCGGGTCTTACTACGAGCAGTACTTC.

The chain carries TRBV28 and TRBJ2-1, with D possibly being TRBD2 (5 bases). Germline V gene data show CDR1 as MDHEN and CDR2 as SYDVKM. V shed 5 bases and J shed 2 bases, with 13 bases lying between them. The CDR3 sequence is 15 residues long. This chain's CDR3 is CASSPLVRAYNEQFF. The DNA of the CDR3 is TGTGCCAGCAGTCCACTCGTGAGGGCCTACAATGAGCAGTTCTTC.

The chain employs TRBV28 and TRBJ2-7; TRBD2 might be the D (5 bases). The CDR3 length is 13 residues. CDR1 and CDR2 (germline): MDHEN, SYDVKM. V was shortened by 5 bases and J by 2 bases, with 10 bases between the two germline ends. Here the CDR3 DNA reads TGTGCCAGCAGTCAGCTAGCCACCTACGAGCAGTACTTC. Amino acids: CASSQLATYEQYF.

This chain links TRBV6-1 with TRBJ1-2; possibly TRBD1 for D (6 bases). Germline CDR1 MNHNS, CDR2 SASEGT. CDR3 length: 15 amino acids. The germline V and J ends were trimmed by 7 bases and 6 bases, with 21 bases remaining between them. CDR3 sequence: CASTTDRPEFHGYTF. Here the CDR3 DNA reads TGTGCCAGCACCACTGACAGGCCCGAGTTCCATGGCTACACCTTC.

J is TRBJ2-3 and V is TRBV9; 7 bases are shared with TRBD2. Germline CDR1 SGDLS, CDR2 YYNGEE. Trimming cost V 5 bases and J 4 bases; bases outside gene matches: 7. The CDR3 is 14 amino acids. CDR3 amino acids: CASSGEGGADTQYF. CDR3 sequence (DNA): TGTGCCAGCAGTGGAGAGGGAGGGGCAGATACGCAGTATTTT.

In DNA form, the CDR3 reads TGTGCCAGTCACCTAGGGGGGAAATACGAGCAGTACTTC. This encodes CASHLGGKYEQYF. The chain has TRBV6-6 and TRBJ2-7; TRBD1 or TRBD2 may be the D gene (6 bases each). The CDR3 totals 13 residues. Germline CDR1 is MNHNY and CDR2 is SVGAGI (reference sequence). V was trimmed by 9 bases and J by 4 bases, leaving 16 bases between them.

In this sample, this clone turned up a few times. J is TRBJ1-2 and V is TRBV4-1, with TRBD1 matching 10 bases. Unmatched junction bases numbered 9, after V lost 7 bases and J lost 7 bases. The CDR3 length is 14 residues. From germline, CDR1 is MGHRA and CDR2 YSYEKL. The CDR3, as DNA: TGCGCCAGCACCGCCCCAGGGACAGGGGCTGGCTACACCTTC. This codes for CASTAPGTGAGYTF.

The rearrangement uses TRBV2 and TRBJ2-7; 8 nucleotides match TRBD2. CDR1 is SNHLY and CDR2 is FYNNEI in the germline V gene. J lost 2 bases, V lost 2 bases, and 5 bases had no gene match. The CDR3 length is 15 residues. In DNA, the CDR3 is TGTGCCAGCAGTGAAACTAGCGGAGGCACCTACGAGCAGTACTTC. This codes for CASSETSGGTYEQYF.

The chain combines TRBV30 with TRBJ2-7, with D perhaps matching TRBD1 (6 bases). V lost 8 bases and J 6 bases, leaving 20 bases between the germline ends. The CDR3 consists of 13 residues. Looked up from germline, CDR1 is GTSNPN and CDR2 is SVGIG (reference sequence). The CDR3 bases are TGTGCCGGATCCGAGGGGGAGTTCGGCGAGCAGTACTTC. Protein: CAGSEGEFGEQYF.

This clone was seen just once. CDR3 coding DNA: TGCGCCAGCAAACGGGGCATGAACACTGAAGCTTTCTTT. Encoded protein: CASKRGMNTEAFF. The gene calls are TRBV10-1 and TRBJ1-1; tentative D call: TRBD1 (5 bases). The germline CDR1 and CDR2 sequences are WNHNN and SYGVQD (reference sequence). The V and J ends lost 7 bases and 0 bases respectively, with 9 bases between them. The CDR3 covers 13 residues.

The chain combines TRBV28 with TRBJ1-5, with 9 bases identical to TRBD1. The CDR3 contains 14 residues. V was pared by 3 bases and J by 6 bases, with 3 bases of the junction left unmatched. Germline V gene sequence: CDR1 MDHEN, CDR2 SYDVKM. CDR3 amino acids: CASSFTGGGQPQHF. Written as DNA, the CDR3 is TGTGCCAGCAGTTTTACAGGGGGCGGTCAGCCCCAGCATTTT.

The CDR3 sequence: CASSERTSGLYEQYF. The DNA for the CDR3 is TGTGCCAGCAGTGAAAGGACTAGCGGACTCTACGAGCAGTACTTC. The chain joins TRBV2 to TRBJ2-7, with 10 bases identical to TRBD2. With V trimmed by 2 bases and J by 3 bases, 4 bases remained unmatched. The CDR3 runs to 15 residues. Germline V lookup: CDR1 SNHLY, CDR2 FYNNEI.

This chain connects TRBV7-9 to TRBJ2-5; a weak D match, TRBD1 (7 bases). CDR3 size: 15 residues. Germline CDR1 SEHNR, CDR2 FQNEAQ (reference sequence). Trimming removed 5 bases from V and 9 bases from J, with 22 bases in between. For the CDR3, the DNA is TGTGCCAGCAGCCGCCGACAGGGCGCTACGGGGGCCCAGTACTTC. Protein: CASSRRQGATGAQYF.

As for this clone: The sample contains more than one DNA sequence encoding this CDR3. V gene TRBV2 combines with J gene TRBJ2-7; TRBD2 agrees at 9 bases. Germline V gene sequence: CDR1 SNHLY, CDR2 FYNNEI. The CDR3 totals 15 residues. V shed 1 base and J 1 base; nucleotides not matched to a gene: 2. In DNA form, the CDR3 reads TGTGCCAGCAGTGAAGGTCTAGCGGGGTCCTACGAGCAGTACTTC. It is translated as CASSEGLAGSYEQYF.

V usage is TRBV4-1 and J usage is TRBJ2-7; 7 nucleotides align to TRBD2. CDR3 length: 16 amino acids. V lost 1 base, J lost 1 base, and 7 bases stayed unmatched. Germline lookup yields CDR1 MGHRA and CDR2 YSYEKL. CDR3 in amino acids: CASSQGSSGPSYEQYF. CDR3 coding DNA: TGCGCCAGCAGCCAAGGGTCTAGCGGCCCTTCCTACGAGCAGTACTTC.

This chain connects TRBV2 to TRBJ2-7; D may be TRBD2 (6 bases). Germline CDR1 is SNHLY and CDR2 is FYNNEI. Between the trimmed V and J ends, which lost 6 bases and 1 base, there was a span of 13 bases. The CDR3 is made up of 14 amino acids. CDR3 bases: TGTGCCAGCAGGGGACGGGACTTATCCTACGAGCAGTACTTC. This translates into CASRGRDLSYEQYF.

The rearrangement joins TRBV5-6 to TRBJ2-5; D perhaps matches TRBD2 (5 bases). Germline-derived CDR1 and CDR2 are SGHDT and YYEEEE. The V end lost 1 base, the J end lost 1 base, and 8 bases lay between the germline ends. The CDR3 runs 14 residues. The CDR3 DNA is TGTGCCAGCAGCTTGATAGCGAGCCAAGAGACCCAGTACTTC. Its translation: CASSLIASQETQYF.

This chain uses TRBV7-2 with TRBJ2-1; D tentatively fits TRBD1 or TRBD2 (5 bases each). The CDR3 contains 15 residues. CDR1 and CDR2 (germline): SGHTA, FQGNSA. The V and J ends lost 5 bases and 8 bases respectively, with 19 bases between them. The chain's CDR3 is CASSPGTGAGDEQFF. The CDR3 coding sequence is TGTGCCAGCAGCCCAGGGACGGGTGCGGGCGATGAGCAGTTCTTC.